This T cell receptor (beta chain) was recovered during a study of CD8 T cells in Susac syndrome. RNA amounts of about 0.45 to 1 ug underwent reverse transcription with random hexamers. With immunoSEQ multiplex PCR, TCR beta CDR3 was amplified across 54 Vbeta and 13 Jbeta. One entry per CDR3 protein, called by TCRdb with MiXCR from the immunoSEQ multiplex PCR reads. The sample has 150,000 to 200,000 distinct CDR3 sequences; 93% are singletons. CD8+ and CD4+ T cells taken from blood had their TCR beta sequenced. The controls were healthy donors who were matched for age and sex. Through negative isolation, CD4+ and CD8+ T cells were obtained, while TEMRA cells were enriched using FACS. Sequencing was performed on CD4+ T cells from PBMCs. This sequence originates from a human donor in good health.

This CDR3 is CASSAGVLSGNTIYF. CDR3 coding DNA: TGTGCCAGCAGTGCCGGGGTTCTCTCTGGAAACACCATATATTTT. V is TRBV12-3 or TRBV12-4 and J is TRBJ1-3; D is ambiguous. The length of the CDR3 is 15 residues. V was pared by 5 bases and J by 0 bases, with 11 bases between.